Here is one TCR beta chain with its context. This sample was taken from a study of shared clonotypes between healthy human individuals. Unmatched junction bases numbered 3, after V lost 2 bases and J lost 5 bases. Germline-derived CDR1 and CDR2 are MNHEY and SVGAGI. This CDR3 region has 14 residues. Libraries were prepared by immunoSEQ multiplex PCR; TCRdb keeps only in-frame clonotypes and omits some of them. The table shows over a million clones, with roughly 96% occurring only once. This chain joins TRBV6-5 and TRBJ2-7; 10 bases are a match to TRBD1. This sequence was found in a man aged 30 to 39 in good health. Sequenced sample: naive CD4+ T cells sorted from blood. Subset specified: CD45RA+ positively selected. The CDR3 coding sequence is TGTGCCAGCAGTTACGGGACAGGGGCCAACGAGCAGTACTTC. This codes for CASSYGTGANEQYF.